The next 6 T cell receptor beta chains were all read from a single sample in a study of T cell responses to AZD1222 COVID-19 vaccine. The table came from immunoSEQ multiplex PCR; TCRdb's copy has only in-frame clones and leaves some out. The table lists about 150,000 clones, under 95% of them singletons. Source: peripheral blood, taken 28 days after the second AZD1222 dose. The receptors stem from an adult who received the AZD1222 COVID-19 vaccine.

This chain uses TRBV30 with TRBJ1-2; D ambiguous. Germline V gene lookup returns CDR1 GTSNPN and CDR2 SVGIG (reference sequence). Trimming cost V 8 bases and J 2 bases, with 18 bases left between them. The CDR3 extends over 14 amino acids. In nucleotides, the CDR3 is TGTGCCGGGTCGCCCATCGGCCGGAACTATGGCTACACCTTC. Translation gives CAGSPIGRNYGYTF.

The count of this clone is one. V gene TRBV7-2 combines with J gene TRBJ2-5; D gene unclear. CDR3 length: 12 residues. Germline loops: CDR1 SGHTA, CDR2 FQGNSA. The V end was cut by 4 bases, the J end by 0 bases, with 3 bases between. CDR3 bases: TGTGCCAGCAGCTCATACCAAGAGACCCAGTACTTC. Residues: CASSSYQETQYF.

This chain connects TRBV7-2 to TRBJ1-5; D might be TRBD1 (5 bases). Germline loops: CDR1 SGHTA, CDR2 FQGNSA. The CDR3 has 13 amino acids. V was trimmed by 1 base and J by 7 bases, leaving 8 bases between them. The DNA of the CDR3 is TGTGCCAGCAGCTTAGTCAGGGTGCAGCCCCAGCATTTT. Translated: CASSLVRVQPQHF.

The chain carries TRBV7-9 and TRBJ2-5, with 11 positions matching TRBD2. CDR3 length equals 17 residues. Germline assignment: CDR1 SEHNR and CDR2 FQNEAQ (reference sequence). The V and J ends lost 5 bases and 4 bases, in that order; junction bases with no gene match: 12. CDR3: CASSDDPGLAERETQYF. The CDR3 DNA sequence: TGTGCCAGCAGCGACGATCCGGGACTAGCGGAGCGAGAGACCCAGTACTTC.

The CDR3 loop reads CASSYGGQGYTEAFF. CDR3 nucleotides: TGCGCCAGCAGCTACGGTGGACAGGGGTACACTGAAGCTTTCTTT. The V and J genes are TRBV5-1 and TRBJ1-1, with 9 bases aligning to TRBD1. Germline V gene data show CDR1 as SGHRS and CDR2 as YFSETQ. The CDR3 has 15 amino acids. Trimming at V came to 3 bases and at J to 3 bases, leaving 6 bases not matched to a gene.

The J gene is TRBJ1-2, the V gene TRBV25-1, with 8 positions matching TRBD1. Per germline, CDR1 MGHDK and CDR2 SYGVNS. The V gene end was trimmed by 5 bases and the J gene end by 4 bases; junction bases not matched to a gene: 6. This CDR3 has 14 residues. This CDR3 is CASSNGQGSYGYTF. The CDR3 bases are TGTGCCAGCAGTAATGGACAGGGTTCCTATGGCTACACCTTC.